This T cell receptor (beta chain) emerged from a study of T cell responses to AZD1222 COVID-19 vaccine. There are 13 residues in the CDR3. CDR1 is SEHNR, CDR2 FQNEAQ, per germline (reference sequence). Deletions cut 8 bases from V and 2 bases from J, with 12 bases between. Using immunoSEQ multiplex PCR, the repertoire was profiled, and TCRdb retains in-frame clones only, with some absent. Here the sample spans approximately 92,000 clones, about 91% being singletons. About this clone: Antigen: not known.

Study-level findings and limits: With two AZD1222 doses given, Spike-specific TCR breadth and depth both rose.

The sample was peripheral blood, taken on day 0 of AZD1222 vaccination. The TCR was taken from an adult in good health. The V and J genes are TRBV7-9 and TRBJ1-2; possibly TRBD1 for D (6 bases). The CDR3 region has the DNA TGTGCCAGCTCCAGACAGGTGAACTATGGCTACACCTTC. Protein product: CASSRQVNYGYTF. The full variable domain, with the rest looked up from reference TRBV7-9 and TRBJ1-2, is DTGVSQNPRHKITKRGQNVTFRCDPISEHNRLYWYRQTLGQGPEFLTYFQNEAQLEKSRLLSDRFSAERPKGSFSTLEIQRTEQGDSAMYLCASSRQVNYGYTFGSGTRLTVV.